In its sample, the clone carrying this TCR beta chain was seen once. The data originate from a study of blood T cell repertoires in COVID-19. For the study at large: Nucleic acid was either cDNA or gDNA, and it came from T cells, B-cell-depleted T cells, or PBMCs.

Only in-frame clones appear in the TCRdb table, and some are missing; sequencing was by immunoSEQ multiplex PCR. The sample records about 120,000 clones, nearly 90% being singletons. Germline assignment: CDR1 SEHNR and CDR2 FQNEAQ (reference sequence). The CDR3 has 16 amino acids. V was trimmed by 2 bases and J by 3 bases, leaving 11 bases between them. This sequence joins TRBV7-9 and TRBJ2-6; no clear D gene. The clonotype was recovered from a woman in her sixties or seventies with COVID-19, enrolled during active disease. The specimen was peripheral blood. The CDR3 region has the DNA TGTGCCAGCAGCTTACCCAGGTCCTATGGGGCCAACGTCCTGACTTTC. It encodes CASSLPRSYGANVLTF.